This T cell receptor (beta chain) is from a study of blood T cells in healthy people across ages. Whole-study results and caveats: There was no known CMV status for donors, so expanded clonotype changes were possibly confounded.

PBMCs numbering at least 6 million were isolated per sample. The use of a sample-barcoded 5' primer and a J-beta primer mix characterized a second PCR of about 6 to 12 cycles. The yield of each sample was at least 2.5 million CDR3-containing paired-end reads. One entry per CDR3 protein, called by TCRdb with MiXCR from the 5' RACE reads. The sample lists around 580,000 distinct CDR3 sequences, 40% to 50% occurring once. As to this clonotype: As yet, its antigen is unknown.

CDR3 size: 12 residues. Between the trimmed V and J ends, which lost 5 bases and 5 bases, there was a span of 10 bases. From germline, CDR1 is SGHTA and CDR2 FQGNSA. The TCR comes from an elderly man in good health. The genes are TRBV7-2 and TRBJ2-7; D not certain. The sample taken for sequencing was blood. The CDR3 DNA is TGTGCCAGCAGCCCGGACCCCAACGAGCAGTACTTC. Translation gives CASSPDPNEQYF. Drawing the rest from reference TRBV7-2 and TRBJ2-7, the complete variable domain is GAGVSQSPSNKVTEKGKDVELRCDPISGHTALYWYRQSLGQGLEFLIYFQGNSAPDKSGLPSDRFSAERTGGSVSTLTIQRTQQEDSAVYLCASSPDPNEQYFGPGTRLTVT.